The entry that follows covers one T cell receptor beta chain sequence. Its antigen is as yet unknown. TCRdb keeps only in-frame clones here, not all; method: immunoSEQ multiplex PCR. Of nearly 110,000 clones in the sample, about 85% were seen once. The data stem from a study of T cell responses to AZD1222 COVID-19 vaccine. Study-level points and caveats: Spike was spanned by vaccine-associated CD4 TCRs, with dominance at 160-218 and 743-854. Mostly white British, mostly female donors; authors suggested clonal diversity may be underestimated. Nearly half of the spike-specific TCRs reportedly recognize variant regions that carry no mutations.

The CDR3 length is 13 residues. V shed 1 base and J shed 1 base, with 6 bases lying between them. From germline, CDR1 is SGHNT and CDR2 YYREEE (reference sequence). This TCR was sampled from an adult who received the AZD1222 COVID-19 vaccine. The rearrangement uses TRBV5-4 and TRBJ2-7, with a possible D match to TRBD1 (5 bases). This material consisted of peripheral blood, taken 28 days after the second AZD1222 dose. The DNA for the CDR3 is TGTGCCAGCAGCTTGAGGGGTTCCTACGAGCAGTACTTC. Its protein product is CASSLRGSYEQYF.